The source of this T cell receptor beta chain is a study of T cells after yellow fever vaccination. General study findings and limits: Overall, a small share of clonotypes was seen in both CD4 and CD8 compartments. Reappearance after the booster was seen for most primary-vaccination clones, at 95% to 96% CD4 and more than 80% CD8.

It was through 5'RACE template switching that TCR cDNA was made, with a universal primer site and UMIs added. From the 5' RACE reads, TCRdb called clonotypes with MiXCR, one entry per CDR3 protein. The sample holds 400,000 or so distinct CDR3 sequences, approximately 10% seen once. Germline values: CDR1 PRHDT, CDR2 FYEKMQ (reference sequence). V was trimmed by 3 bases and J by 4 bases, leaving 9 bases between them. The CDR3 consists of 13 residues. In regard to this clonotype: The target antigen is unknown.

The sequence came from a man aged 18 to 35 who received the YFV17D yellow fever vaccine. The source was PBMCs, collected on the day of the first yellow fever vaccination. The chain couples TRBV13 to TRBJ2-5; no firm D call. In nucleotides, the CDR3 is TGTGCCAGCAGCTTTAGGCCTAGAGAGACCCAGTACTTC. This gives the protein CASSFRPRETQYF. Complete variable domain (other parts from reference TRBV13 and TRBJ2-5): AAGVIQSPRHLIKEKRETATLKCYPIPRHDTVYWYQQGPGQDPQFLISFYEKMQSDKGSIPDRFSAQQFSDYHSELNMSSLELGDSALYFCASSFRPRETQYFGPGTRLLVL.